What follows are 17 T cell receptor beta chains derived from one specimen sequenced in a study of T cell responses to AZD1222 COVID-19 vaccine. Generated by immunoSEQ multiplex PCR, the TCRdb table keeps only in-frame clones and is missing some. The data hold under 150,000 clones, with almost 95% observed a single time. The sample consisted of peripheral blood, taken 28 days after the second AZD1222 dose. The receptors were sampled from an adult who received the AZD1222 COVID-19 vaccine.

The V gene is TRBV7-9, the J gene TRBJ1-3, with D tentatively TRBD1 (6 bases). Germline V gives CDR1 SEHNR, CDR2 FQNEAQ (reference sequence). The CDR3 has 17 residues. V was trimmed by 3 bases and J by 3 bases, leaving 18 bases between them. The CDR3 spells CASSFGSLQGSGNTIYF. CDR3 DNA sequence: TGTGCCAGCAGCTTCGGAAGCCTACAGGGAAGTGGAAACACCATATATTTT. The variable domain in full, with the rest retrieved from reference TRBV7-9 and TRBJ1-3, is DTGVSQNPRHKITKRGQNVTFRCDPISEHNRLYWYRQTLGQGPEFLTYFQNEAQLEKSRLLSDRFSAERPKGSFSTLEIQRTEQGDSAMYLCASSFGSLQGSGNTIYFGEGSWLTVV.

The rearrangement uses TRBV10-1 and TRBJ2-1; D not resolved. The CDR3 is 15 amino acids. Germline V gene data show CDR1 as WNHNN and CDR2 as SYGVQD (reference sequence). Deletions cut 6 bases from V and 1 base from J, with 13 bases between. CDR3 loop: CASSEGRGSYNEQFF. DNA for the CDR3: TGCGCCAGCAGCGAAGGGCGCGGTTCCTACAATGAGCAGTTCTTC.

The chain recombines TRBV18 with TRBJ1-4; D not resolved. In germline, CDR1 is KGHSH, CDR2 LQKENI. The ends were cut back, 6 bases at V and 4 bases at J, with 15 bases in the middle. This CDR3 has 15 residues. CDR3 residues: CASSPWREINEKLFF. The CDR3 coding sequence is TGTGCCAGCTCGCCCTGGAGGGAGATTAATGAAAAACTGTTTTTT. Together with reference TRBV18 and TRBJ1-4, the CDR3 gives the full variable domain: NAGVMQNPRHLVRRRGQEARLRCSPMKGHSHVYWYRQLPEEGLKFMVYLQKENIIDESGMPKERFSAEFPKEGPSILRIQQVVRGDSAAYFCASSPWREINEKLFFGSGTQLSVL.

This chain uses TRBV4-1 with TRBJ1-2, with 7 bases lining up with TRBD1. The germline CDR1 and CDR2 sequences are MGHRA and YSYEKL. This CDR3 has 15 amino acids. V lost 4 bases and J lost 3; bases outside the gene matches: 8. This chain's CDR3 is CASSPQEGADYGYTF. The CDR3 DNA sequence: TGCGCCAGCAGCCCCCAGGAGGGGGCAGACTATGGCTACACCTTC.

This clone came up once. V gene TRBV11-2 combines with J gene TRBJ2-6, with 9 bases lining up with TRBD2. CDR1 and CDR2 (germline): SGHAT, FQNNGV. This CDR3 has 17 residues. V lost 3 bases, J lost 0 bases, and 3 bases stayed unmatched. As DNA, the CDR3 is TGTGCCAGCAGCTTCGGGACTAGCCTCTCTGGGGCCAACGTCCTGACTTTC. It yields the protein CASSFGTSLSGANVLTF.

A remark on this clone: An end of the junction differs from the germline gene, which may be a read error. This chain's CDR3 is CASSPGRREKLLF. The CDR3 DNA is TGTGCCAGCTCACCCGGCAGGCGCGAAAAACTGCTTTTT. The chain joins TRBV18 to TRBJ1-4; D is uncertain. Germline CDR1 KGHSH, CDR2 LQKENI. The CDR3 has 13 residues.

The rearrangement uses TRBV27 and TRBJ1-1; D is undetermined. The CDR3 runs to 13 residues. V lost 8 bases, J lost 1 base, and 11 bases lay in between. Germline V gene data show CDR1 as MNHEY and CDR2 as SMNVEV (reference sequence). The CDR3 loop reads CASAYKANTEAFF. CDR3 DNA sequence: TGTGCCAGCGCATACAAGGCGAACACTGAAGCTTTCTTT.

V and J are TRBV5-6 and TRBJ2-7, with D perhaps matching TRBD1 (6 bases). The CDR3 has 14 amino acids. Germline values: CDR1 SGHDT, CDR2 YYEEEE. Trimming pared 4 bases from V and 2 bases from J, leaving 13 bases between. CDR3 protein: CASSRWDTPYEQYF. DNA for the CDR3: TGTGCCAGCAGCCGATGGGACACACCCTACGAGCAGTACTTC.

The chain couples TRBV19 to TRBJ2-5; no reliable D call. CDR3 size: 14 residues. Germline V gives CDR1 LNHDA, CDR2 SQIVND (reference sequence). Trimming removed 5 bases at V and 0 bases at J, with 10 bases between. CDR3 bases: TGTGCCAGTAGTCCCAGATGGGACCAAGAGACCCAGTACTTC. Translating gives CASSPRWDQETQYF.

The chain employs TRBV9 and TRBJ2-5; a weak D match, TRBD2 (5 bases). The V end lost 0 bases, the J end lost 1 base, and 10 bases lay between the germline ends. Looked up from germline, CDR1 is SGDLS and CDR2 is YYNGEE. The CDR3 totals 15 residues. The DNA for the CDR3 is TGTGCCAGCAGCGTAGGGGGAGTTGGCCAAGAGACCCAGTACTTC. Protein: CASSVGGVGQETQYF.

This chain uses TRBV5-1 with TRBJ2-7; possibly TRBD1 or TRBD2 for D (5 bases each). V lost 3 bases to trimming and J lost 3 bases, with 13 bases between them. The length of the CDR3 is 14 residues. In germline, CDR1 is SGHRS, CDR2 YFSETQ. As DNA, the CDR3 is TGCGCCAGCAGCTCCGAGGGGAAATACTACGAGCAGTACTTC. Its protein product is CASSSEGKYYEQYF.

This rearrangement joins TRBV15 to TRBJ1-5, with a tentative D call TRBD1 (5 bases). The V end was cut by 5 bases, the J end by 0 bases, with 23 bases between. Germline-derived CDR1 and CDR2 are LNHNV and YYDKDF (reference sequence). The CDR3 contains 19 residues. The CDR3 loop is CATSDKGQAVYFSNQPQHF. The CDR3 DNA is TGTGCCACCAGCGACAAGGGGCAGGCGGTTTACTTTAGCAATCAGCCCCAGCATTTT.

For the CDR3, the DNA is TGTGCCAGCTCACGAAGCAGGATGGGGGCTAATGAAAAACTGTTTTTT. Its translation: CASSRSRMGANEKLFF. This chain joins TRBV18 and TRBJ1-4, with D perhaps matching TRBD1 (5 bases). Trimming pared 4 bases from V and 3 bases from J, leaving 15 bases between. The CDR3 is 16 amino acids. Germline V gives CDR1 KGHSH, CDR2 LQKENI.

The chain uses TRBV5-1 and TRBJ2-1; TRBD1 matches 7 bases. Germline V CDR1 and CDR2: SGHRS, YFSETQ. The CDR3 contains 16 residues. V shed 0 bases and J 3 bases; nucleotides not matched to a gene: 6. In DNA, the CDR3 is TGCGCCAGCAGCTTGGAGGGGGCGGATATCTACAATGAGCAGTTCTTC. This gives the protein CASSLEGADIYNEQFF.

The gene calls are TRBV27 and TRBJ1-5, with D perhaps TRBD1 (5 bases). The V gene's germline CDR1 is MNHEY and CDR2 SMNVEV (reference sequence). V lost 5 bases and J 1 base, leaving 9 bases between the germline ends. The CDR3 runs to 14 residues. CDR3 amino acids: CASSLRGSNQPQHF. CDR3 bases: TGTGCCAGCAGTCTCCGGGGGAGCAATCAGCCCCAGCATTTT.

This chain connects TRBV5-1 to TRBJ2-7; D possibly corresponds to TRBD2 (6 bases). CDR1 is SGHRS, CDR2 YFSETQ, per germline. The CDR3 is 15 amino acids. Trimming shortened V by 2 bases and J by 2 bases, and 14 bases separated the two germline ends. The CDR3 reads CASSFALGSPYEQYF. CDR3 DNA: TGCGCCAGCAGCTTCGCCCTCGGGAGCCCCTACGAGCAGTACTTC.

As DNA, the CDR3 is TGTGCCAGCCTCGGGACAGACGGAAACACCATATATTTT. It specifies CASLGTDGNTIYF. The V call is TRBV28, the J call TRBJ1-3; TRBD1 matches at 7 bases. Germline V gene data show CDR1 as MDHEN and CDR2 as SYDVKM. The junction had 5 bases not matched to a gene; V was cut back by 8 bases and J by 4 bases. The CDR3 sequence is 13 residues long.